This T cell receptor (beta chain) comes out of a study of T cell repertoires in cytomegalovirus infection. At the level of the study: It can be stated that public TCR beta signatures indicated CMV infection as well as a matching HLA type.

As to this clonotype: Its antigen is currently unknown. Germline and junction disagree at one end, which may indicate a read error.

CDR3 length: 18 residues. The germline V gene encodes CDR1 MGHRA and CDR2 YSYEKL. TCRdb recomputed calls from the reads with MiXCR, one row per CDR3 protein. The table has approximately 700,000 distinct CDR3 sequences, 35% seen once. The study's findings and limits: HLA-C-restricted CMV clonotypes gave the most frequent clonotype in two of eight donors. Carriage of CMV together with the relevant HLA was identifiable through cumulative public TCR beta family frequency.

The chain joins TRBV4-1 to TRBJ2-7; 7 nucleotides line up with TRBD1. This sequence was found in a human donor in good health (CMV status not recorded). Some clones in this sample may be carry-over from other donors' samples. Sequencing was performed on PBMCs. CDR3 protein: CASRQDRQGSDSRIEQYF. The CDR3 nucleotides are TGCGCCAGCAGACAAGACCGACAGGGTTCCGATTCTCGCATCGAGCAGTACTTC.